The sequence of this TCR beta chain was determined in a study of shared clonotypes between healthy human individuals. Libraries were prepared by immunoSEQ multiplex PCR; TCRdb keeps only in-frame clonotypes and omits some of them. The sample lists more than 450,000 clones; more than 65% were seen once. Deletions cut 2 bases from V and 3 bases from J, with 7 bases between. Per germline, CDR1 ENHRY and CDR2 SYGVKD. The CDR3 has 14 amino acids. The specimen sequenced was PBMCs. The gene calls are TRBV10-3 and TRBJ2-2; no firm D call. The receptor was isolated from a woman aged 40 to 49 in good health. Some clones in this sample may be carry-over from other donors' samples. This CDR3 is CAISEAADTGELFF. CDR3 sequence (DNA): TGTGCCATCAGTGAGGCCGCAGACACCGGGGAGCTGTTTTTT.